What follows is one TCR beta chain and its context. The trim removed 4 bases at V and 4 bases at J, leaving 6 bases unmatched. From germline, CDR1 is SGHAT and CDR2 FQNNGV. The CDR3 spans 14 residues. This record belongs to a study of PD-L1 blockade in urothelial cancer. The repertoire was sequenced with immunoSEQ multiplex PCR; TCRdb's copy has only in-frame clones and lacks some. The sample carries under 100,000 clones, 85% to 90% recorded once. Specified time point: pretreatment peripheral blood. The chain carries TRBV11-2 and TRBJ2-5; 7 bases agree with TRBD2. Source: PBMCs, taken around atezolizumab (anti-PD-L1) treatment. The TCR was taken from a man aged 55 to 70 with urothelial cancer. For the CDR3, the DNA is TGTGCCAGCAGCTCGATCTTAGCGGGAGAGACCCAGTACTTC. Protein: CASSSILAGETQYF.